A single sample gave rise to the 27 T cell receptor beta chains below, sequenced in a study of T-cell memory formation after mild COVID-19. One entry per CDR3 protein, called by TCRdb with MiXCR from the 5' RACE reads. Counted here are some 290,000 distinct CDR3 sequences, roughly 15% occurring once; the ten biggest clones make up about a fifth. Input material: PBMCs or a T cell subset sorted from them (not recorded which). These receptors were collected from a man between 18 and 35 years old who had mild COVID-19 (a few samples of this study predate the infection). Cell type and time point are not known.

There are many counts of this clonotype. This chain joins TRBV9 and TRBJ1-1; TRBD1 might be the D (6 bases). Germline V gene sequence: CDR1 SGDLS, CDR2 YYNGEE. CDR3 length: 14 residues. Trimming removed 3 bases from V and 2 bases from J, with 11 bases in between. The CDR3 DNA is TGTGCCAGCAGCGCGGGGGGCGGAAACACTGAAGCTTTCTTT. It is translated as CASSAGGGNTEAFF.

This clonotype was detected ten times or more. V is TRBV7-2 and J is TRBJ1-5, with 9 nucleotides matching TRBD1. Germline V gene lookup returns CDR1 SGHTA and CDR2 FQGNSA. The CDR3 consists of 15 residues. Trimming cost V 3 bases and J 6 bases; bases outside gene matches: 6. CDR3: CASSFRTGAPQPQHF. CDR3 coding DNA: TGTGCCAGCAGCTTTAGGACAGGGGCTCCTCAGCCCCAGCATTTT.

This clonotype was recorded a few times. The chain is built from TRBV7-9 and TRBJ2-1, with a tentative D call TRBD2 (5 bases). This CDR3 comprises 14 residues. V lost 5 bases and J lost 7, with 15 bases in between. Per germline, CDR1 SEHNR and CDR2 FQNEAQ (reference sequence). For the CDR3, the DNA is TGTGCCAGCAGCCGCGCGGGCACGGGGAATGAGCAGTTCTTC. Translation gives CASSRAGTGNEQFF.

The chain has TRBV7-2 and TRBJ2-5; no clear D gene. Germline V gives CDR1 SGHTA, CDR2 FQGNSA. V shed 2 bases and J shed 5 bases, with 6 bases lying between them. The CDR3 spans 12 residues. The CDR3 bases are TGTGCCAGCAGCTTACCCCGGGAGACCCAGTACTTC. This codes for CASSLPRETQYF.

This clonotype has more than one count but fewer than ten. The gene calls are TRBV6-2 or TRBV6-3 and TRBJ1-1; D call uncertain. In germline, CDR1 is MNHEY, CDR2 SVGEGT. The V and J ends lost 6 bases and 4 bases respectively, with 21 bases between them. CDR3 length: 16 amino acids. CDR3 protein: CASRGGLIRDGTEAFF. The CDR3 DNA reads as TGTGCCAGCAGGGGCGGACTCATAAGGGATGGCACTGAAGCTTTCTTT.

The chain has TRBV29-1 and TRBJ2-1, with D unclear. This CDR3 comprises 13 residues. Looked up from germline, CDR1 is SQVTM and CDR2 is ANQGSEA. V was trimmed by 5 bases and J by 5 bases, leaving 13 bases between them. In nucleotides, the CDR3 is TGCAGCGTTCCTTTGTCAGACCACAATGAGCAGTTCTTC. Its protein is CSVPLSDHNEQFF.

The sample holds many counts of this clonotype. The chain uses TRBV7-9 and TRBJ1-1; D may be TRBD1 (5 bases). This CDR3 is 15 amino acids long. Looked up from germline, CDR1 is SEHNR and CDR2 is FQNEAQ (reference sequence). The V end was cut by 7 bases, the J end by 4 bases, with 19 bases between. CDR3 nucleotides: TGTGCCAGCACCCCCCAACGGGCAGGGTCCACTGAAGCTTTCTTT. Residues: CASTPQRAGSTEAFF.

This clonotype was seen ten or more times. V gene TRBV18 combines with J gene TRBJ1-5; the D is unclear. Germline V gene sequence: CDR1 KGHSH, CDR2 LQKENI. V was shortened by 8 bases and J by 0 bases, with 8 bases between the two germline ends. The CDR3 has 13 residues. The chain's CDR3 is CASSPGSNQPQHF. The DNA for the CDR3 is TGTGCCAGCAGCCCCGGTAGCAATCAGCCCCAGCATTTT.

The chain couples TRBV5-5 to TRBJ2-6, with D hard to call. This CDR3 comprises 15 residues. Trimming pared 3 bases from V and 2 bases from J, leaving 9 bases between. The germline gives CDR1 SGHKS, CDR2 YYEKEE (reference sequence). CDR3 region: CASSSSNTGANVLTF. CDR3 sequence (DNA): TGTGCCAGCAGCTCGAGTAATACTGGGGCCAACGTCCTGACTTTC. Combining the CDR3 with reference TRBV5-5 and TRBJ2-6 gives the whole variable domain DAGVTQSPTHLIKTRGQQVTLRCSPISGHKSVSWYQQVLGQGPQFIFQYYEKEERGRGNFPDRFSARQFPNYSSELNVNALLLGDSALYLCASSSSNTGANVLTFGAGSRLTVL.

This clonotype was recorded many times. The chain joins TRBV6-6 to TRBJ1-3; D is uncertain. Deletions cut 2 bases from V and 2 bases from J, with 7 bases between. The CDR3 sequence is 14 residues long. Germline V gives CDR1 MNHNY, CDR2 SVGAGI (reference sequence). DNA for the CDR3: TGTGCCAGCAGTTACCTCACAGCTGGAAACACCATATATTTT. This gives the protein CASSYLTAGNTIYF.

This clonotype was counted only a few times. The gene calls are TRBV6-1 and TRBJ1-1; D possibly corresponds to TRBD1 (6 bases). The V gene lost 1 base and the J gene lost 4 bases, with 7 bases spanning the gap. The CDR3 is 13 residues long. The germline gives CDR1 MNHNS, CDR2 SASEGT. The CDR3 is CASSEGGGTEAFF. CDR3 DNA sequence: TGTGCCAGCAGTGAAGGAGGGGGCACTGAAGCTTTCTTT.

The table lists this clonotype with a few counts. V is TRBV5-1 and J is TRBJ2-7, with D tentatively TRBD2 (6 bases). CDR1 and CDR2 (germline): SGHRS, YFSETQ. Trimming pared 0 bases from V and 0 bases from J, leaving 10 bases between. The CDR3 contains 15 residues. CDR3 DNA sequence: TGCGCCAGCAGCTTGGACGGGGGAAGCTCCTACGAGCAGTACTTC. Translated, it gives CASSLDGGSSYEQYF.

The gene calls are TRBV5-1 and TRBJ2-6; the D gene is possibly TRBD2 (6 bases). Trimming took off 1 base at V and 1 base at J, with 15 bases between the two ends. CDR3 length: 18 amino acids. Per the germline V gene, CDR1 is SGHRS and CDR2 is YFSETQ. The CDR3 reads CASSLRGGGFSGANVLTF. The DNA for the CDR3 is TGCGCCAGCAGCTTGAGGGGAGGAGGATTTTCTGGGGCCAACGTCCTGACTTTC.

This clonotype has only a few counts. The V call is TRBV5-5, the J call TRBJ1-5, with 10 bases aligning to TRBD1. J gave up 4 bases and V 1 base, and 11 bases lay outside the gene matches. CDR1 SGHKS and CDR2 YYEKEE come from the germline V gene (reference sequence). This CDR3 comprises 18 residues. CDR3: CASSLLSPRTGGNQPQHF. In DNA form, the CDR3 reads TGTGCCAGCAGCTTGTTATCGCCTAGGACAGGGGGAAATCAGCCCCAGCATTTT.

This clonotype was detected only a few times. The rearrangement uses TRBV4-1 and TRBJ1-1; weak D call: TRBD1 (5 bases). Trimming removed 4 bases from V and 4 bases from J, with 13 bases in between. Germline V CDR1 and CDR2: MGHRA, YSYEKL. The CDR3 loop spans 14 amino acids. CDR3 DNA: TGCGCCAGCAGCCGGGGGGTGGGCGGCACTGAAGCTTTCTTT. Translating gives CASSRGVGGTEAFF.

This clonotype was counted between two and nine times. This sequence joins TRBV19 and TRBJ2-1; D is ambiguous. The CDR3 loop spans 13 amino acids. Germline CDR1 reads LNHDA; CDR2 reads SQIVND (reference sequence). Trimming cost V 4 bases and J 9 bases, with 13 bases left between them. CDR3 sequence (DNA): TGTGCCAGTAGTACCGGAGTGGGCAGTGAGCAGTTCTTC. Its translation is CASSTGVGSEQFF.

The V gene is TRBV6-6, the J gene TRBJ1-2, with 7 bases identical to TRBD1. The length of the CDR3 is 13 residues. Trimming took 5 bases from V and 6 from J; bases not matched to a gene: 6. The germline V gene has CDR1 MNHNY and CDR2 SVGAGI (reference sequence). CDR3 loop: CASSLPGGDGYTF. The CDR3 coding sequence is TGTGCCAGCAGTCTCCCAGGGGGGGATGGCTACACCTTC.

This chain joins TRBV2 and TRBJ1-2, with D hard to call. CDR3 size: 12 residues. Germline CDR1 SNHLY, CDR2 FYNNEI. V shed 7 bases and J shed 1 base, with 7 bases lying between them. CDR3 coding DNA: TGTGCCAGCACAGGACTTAACTATGGCTACACCTTC. It codes for CASTGLNYGYTF.

Here the CDR3 reads CASSLEDRGAEAFF. The CDR3 DNA reads as TGTGCCAGCAGCTTAGAGGACAGGGGAGCTGAAGCTTTCTTT. The genes are TRBV7-6 and TRBJ1-1, with 9 bases aligning to TRBD1. With 1 base clipped from V and 6 bases from J, the junction kept 3 bases outside the gene matches. CDR3 length: 14 residues. Germline V gene sequence: CDR1 SGHVS, CDR2 FNYEAQ.

This chain joins TRBV5-1 and TRBJ2-7; TRBD2 matches at 7 bases. Germline CDR1 SGHRS, CDR2 YFSETQ. With V trimmed by 4 bases and J by 2 bases, 12 bases remained unmatched. The CDR3 sequence is 16 residues long. The CDR3 region has the DNA TGCGCCAGCAGCCTGGGACTAATCCTAAACACCTACGAGCAGTACTTC. Protein product: CASSLGLILNTYEQYF.

V gene TRBV27 combines with J gene TRBJ2-3; D is unclear. CDR1 MNHEY and CDR2 SMNVEV come from the germline V gene (reference sequence). The V end lost 6 bases, the J end lost 0 bases, and 10 bases lay between the germline ends. CDR3 length: 14 amino acids. This CDR3 is CASRDQASTDTQYF. The CDR3 DNA is TGTGCCAGCAGGGACCAGGCTAGCACAGATACGCAGTATTTT.

In DNA form, the CDR3 reads TGCGCCAGCAGCTTGGTTGGGGAGCCTAATCAGCCCCAGCATTTT. This gives the protein CASSLVGEPNQPQHF. This chain joins TRBV5-1 and TRBJ1-5; D remains ambiguous. Germline lookup yields CDR1 SGHRS and CDR2 YFSETQ. The CDR3 runs to 15 residues. The V gene lost 0 bases and the J gene lost 4 bases, with 11 bases spanning the gap.

The rearrangement uses TRBV20-1 and TRBJ2-1, with TRBD2 matching over 10 bases. CDR1 and CDR2 from the germline V gene are DFQATT and SNEGSKA (reference sequence). Trimming removed 5 bases from V and 8 bases from J; junction bases left unmatched: 18. The CDR3 totals 17 residues. CDR3 region: CSAAGTSVRLGGYEQFF. CDR3 nucleotide sequence: TGCAGTGCTGCCGGGACTAGCGTGAGGTTGGGAGGGTATGAGCAGTTCTTC.

This clonotype was detected once. The J gene is TRBJ1-1, the V gene TRBV19; D remains ambiguous. Germline loops: CDR1 LNHDA, CDR2 SQIVND (reference sequence). Trimming removed 10 bases from V and 4 bases from J, with 13 bases in between. The CDR3 is 12 amino acids. The CDR3 loop reads CATSEGFTEAFF. CDR3 nucleotide sequence: TGTGCCACCTCGGAGGGTTTCACTGAAGCTTTCTTT. The full variable domain, in which reference TRBV19 and TRBJ1-1 provide the parts outside the CDR3, is DGGITQSPKYLFRKEGQNVTLSCEQNLNHDAMYWYRQDPGQGLRLIYYSQIVNDFQKGDIAEGYSVSREKKESFPLTVTSAQKNPTAFYLCATSEGFTEAFFGQGTRLTVV.

In this sample, this clonotype turned up a few times. The V and J genes are TRBV7-2 and TRBJ1-1; 7 nucleotides line up with TRBD1. The CDR3 runs 13 residues. J was trimmed by 6 bases and V by 5 bases; bases with no gene match: 6. Germline V CDR1 and CDR2: SGHTA, FQGNSA. CDR3 in amino acids: CASSLRTGPEAFF. The DNA for the CDR3 is TGTGCCAGCAGCCTACGGACAGGTCCTGAAGCTTTCTTT.

This clonotype was seen more than once but under ten times. This sequence joins TRBV7-3 and TRBJ1-1, with 7 bases that match TRBD1. CDR1 is SGHTA and CDR2 is FQGTGA in the germline V gene. Losses at the gene ends were 4 bases for V and 0 bases for J; bases not matched to a gene: 5. This CDR3 region has 15 residues. DNA for the CDR3: TGTGCCAGCAGCTCTACCGGGACAGTGAACACTGAAGCTTTCTTT. It yields the protein CASSSTGTVNTEAFF.

The chain links TRBV5-5 to TRBJ1-4; D is unclear. Germline V gene data show CDR1 as SGHKS and CDR2 as YYEKEE (reference sequence). The CDR3 consists of 12 residues. V lost 10 bases to trimming and J lost 7 bases, with 14 bases between them. The CDR3 DNA reads TGTGCCGGCGGCCGGGTAGCTGAAAAACTGTTTTTT. Its protein product is CAGGRVAEKLFF.